This T cell receptor (beta chain) was recorded in a study of T cell repertoires in cytomegalovirus infection. The study, taken as a whole, reports: HLA-C-restricted CMV-specific TCR beta clonotypes prevailed in the ex vivo response. Based on cumulative public TCR beta family frequency, carriers of CMV plus the relevant HLA were identified.

This clonotype came up a few times. Antigen unknown. TCRdb reanalysed the reads using MiXCR and keeps one entry per CDR3 protein. Here the sample spans some 440,000 distinct CDR3 sequences, 31% being singletons. CDR1 LNHDA and CDR2 SQIVND come from the germline V gene (reference sequence). The CDR3 extends over 17 amino acids. The V segment lost 2 bases and the J segment 1 base; nucleotides outside the gene matches: 6. The sample taken for sequencing was PBMCs. The TCR sequence derives from a human donor in good health (CMV status not recorded). Some clones in this sample may be carry-over from other donors' samples. The rearrangement uses TRBV19 and TRBJ1-5; 9 bases match TRBD1. In nucleotides, the CDR3 is TGTGCCAGTAGTATATCTGGGGGACAGGGAAGCAATCAGCCCCAGCATTTT. Amino acid sequence: CASSISGGQGSNQPQHF.